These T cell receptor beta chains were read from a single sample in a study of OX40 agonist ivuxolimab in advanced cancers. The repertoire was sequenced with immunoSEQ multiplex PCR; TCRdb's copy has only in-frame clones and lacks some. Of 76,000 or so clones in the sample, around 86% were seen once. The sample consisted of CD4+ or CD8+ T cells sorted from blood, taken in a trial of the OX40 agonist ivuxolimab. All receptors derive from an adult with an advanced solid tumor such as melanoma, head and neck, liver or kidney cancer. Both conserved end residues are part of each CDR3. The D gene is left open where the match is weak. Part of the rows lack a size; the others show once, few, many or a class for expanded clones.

CDR3nt: TGCGCCAGCAGCCGCCTTCTAGGGGCAACTAATGAAAAACTGTTTTTT; CDR3aa: CASSRLLGATNEKLFF; v_gene: TRBV4-3; abundance: .; j_gene: TRBJ1-4; d_gene: .
CDR3nt: TGTGCCAGCAGCTTAGTCACGGGAAACACCATATATTTT; CDR3aa: CASSLVTGNTIYF; v_gene: TRBV7-2; abundance: once; j_gene: TRBJ1-3; d_gene: .
CDR3nt: TGTGCCAGCAGCTTAGTCAGTACCGTTCCCCGAAAACTGTTTTTT; CDR3aa: CASSLVSTVPRKLFF; v_gene: TRBV11-2; abundance: .; j_gene: TRBJ1-4; d_gene: .
CDR3nt: TGTGCCAGCAGCTTCGGACTAGCGGGAGGGCTGCTGTTTTTT; CDR3aa: CASSFGLAGGLLFF; v_gene: TRBV7-3; abundance: .; j_gene: TRBJ2-2; d_gene: TRBD2
CDR3nt: TGTGCCTGGAGTGTACATCGGGGGACCCAGTACTTC; CDR3aa: CAWSVHRGTQYF; v_gene: TRBV30; abundance: .; j_gene: TRBJ2-5; d_gene: .
CDR3nt: TGTGCCAGCAGCTTAGGGGGGCGAAATCAGCCCCAGCATTTT; CDR3aa: CASSLGGRNQPQHF; v_gene: TRBV7-8; abundance: .; j_gene: TRBJ1-5; d_gene: .
CDR3nt: TGTGCCAGCAGCGTAGCGGCCAGTTCGAGCACCGGGGAGCTGTTTTTT; CDR3aa: CASSVAASSSTGELFF; v_gene: TRBV9; abundance: .; j_gene: TRBJ2-2; d_gene: .
CDR3nt: TGCGCCAGCAGTGATGGTGCATCGGGCGAGGGAGAGACCCAGTACTTC; CDR3aa: CASSDGASGEGETQYF; v_gene: TRBV10-1; abundance: .; j_gene: TRBJ2-5; d_gene: .
CDR3nt: TGTGCCAGCAGTTTATCGCAGGGGACTGAAGCTTTCTTT; CDR3aa: CASSLSQGTEAFF; v_gene: TRBV27; abundance: .; j_gene: TRBJ1-1; d_gene: .
CDR3nt: TGTGCCAGTAGTCGGGAGGGACAGGGGGCCGGCTACGAGCAGTACTTC; CDR3aa: CASSREGQGAGYEQYF; v_gene: TRBV19; abundance: .; j_gene: TRBJ2-7; d_gene: TRBD1
CDR3nt: TGTGCCAGCAGCCTACTACCGGGGGACCTCACCGGGGAGCTGTTTTTT; CDR3aa: CASSLLPGDLTGELFF; v_gene: TRBV7-3; abundance: .; j_gene: TRBJ2-2; d_gene: .
CDR3nt: TGTGCCATCAGCAAGGGGGACACTGAAGCTTTCTTT; CDR3aa: CAISKGDTEAFF; v_gene: TRBV10-3; abundance: .; j_gene: TRBJ1-1; d_gene: .
CDR3nt: TGTGCCAGCAGCAATCAAGCCGGGACAGGGGACGGGGTGAATGAAAAACTGTTTTTT; CDR3aa: CASSNQAGTGDGVNEKLFF; v_gene: TRBV21-1; abundance: .; j_gene: TRBJ1-4; d_gene: .
CDR3nt: TGCGCCAGTTCGACAGGGGACACTGAAGCTTTCTTT; CDR3aa: CASSTGDTEAFF; v_gene: TRBV5-1; abundance: .; j_gene: TRBJ1-1; d_gene: TRBD1